The rows below give T cell receptor beta chains drawn from one sample of a study of beta chain features in type 1 diabetes. TCRdb keeps only in-frame clones here, not all; method: immunoSEQ multiplex PCR. The sample has 350,000 to 400,000 clones, about 16% seen once; the top ten hold around 0.02%. Sequencing used naive CD4+ T cells from blood. These receptor sequences come from a woman under 30 in good health. Each CDR3 is given with its conserved first and last residue. The D gene is left open where the match is weak. Clone size is stated in some rows and not others, as once, few, many or a class when expanded.

J: TRBJ2-5; D: NA; size: NA; V: TRBV30; CDR3: CAWGQNYQETQYF; DNA: TGTGCCTGGGGACAGAATTACCAAGAGACCCAGTACTTC
J: TRBJ1-5; D: NA; size: NA; V: TRBV30; CDR3: CAWSATGRSNQPQHF; DNA: TGTGCCTGGAGTGCGACGGGGAGGAGCAATCAGCCCCAGCATTTT
J: TRBJ2-7; D: NA; size: NA; V: TRBV10-3; CDR3: CAISQGLPYEQYF; DNA: TGTGCCATCAGCCAGGGTCTCCCCTACGAGCAGTACTTC
J: TRBJ1-1; D: NA; size: few; V: TRBV30; CDR3: CAWSNSVNTEAFF; DNA: TGTGCCTGGAGTAATTCGGTGAACACTGAAGCTTTCTTT
J: TRBJ2-3; D: TRBD2; size: few; V: TRBV11-1; CDR3: CASSFKPPGLAGHTDTQYF; DNA: TGTGCCAGCAGCTTTAAACCCCCGGGACTAGCGGGACACACAGATACGCAGTATTTT
J: TRBJ1-2; D: NA; size: NA; V: TRBV11-2; CDR3: CASSRLQGFADGYTF; DNA: TGTGCCAGCAGCCGTTTACAGGGCTTTGCGGATGGCTACACCTTC
J: TRBJ2-2; D: NA; size: few; V: TRBV2; CDR3: CASSEETVITGELFF; DNA: TGTGCCAGCAGTGAAGAGACAGTGATTACCGGGGAGCTGTTTTTT
J: TRBJ2-7; D: NA; size: NA; V: TRBV11-3; CDR3: CASSLVVAIYEQYF; DNA: TGTGCCAGCAGCTTAGTGGTAGCGATCTACGAGCAGTACTTC
J: TRBJ1-2; D: NA; size: NA; V: TRBV7-8; CDR3: CASRQARGYGYTF; DNA: TGTGCCAGCCGCCAGGCCCGGGGCTATGGCTACACCTTC
J: TRBJ1-5; D: TRBD1; size: NA; V: TRBV6-6; CDR3: CASSHGQGGQPQHF; DNA: TGTGCCAGCAGCCATGGACAGGGTGGGCAGCCCCAGCATTTT
J: TRBJ2-1; D: TRBD2; size: NA; V: TRBV2; CDR3: CASSEGVLAGGEQFF; DNA: TGTGCCAGCAGTGAAGGTGTACTAGCGGGTGGAGAGCAGTTCTTC
J: TRBJ2-3; D: TRBD1; size: NA; V: TRBV2; CDR3: CASPGQTRDTQYF; DNA: TGTGCCAGCCCGGGACAGACAAGAGATACGCAGTATTTT
J: TRBJ2-7; D: NA; size: NA; V: TRBV29-1; CDR3: CSVGAGQDEQYF; DNA: TGCAGCGTGGGGGCAGGCCAGGACGAGCAGTACTTC
J: TRBJ2-3; D: TRBD2; size: NA; V: TRBV2; CDR3: CASSRAGAISTDTQYF; DNA: TGTGCCAGCAGTCGAGCGGGAGCGATTAGCACAGATACGCAGTATTTT
J: TRBJ2-3; D: TRBD1; size: NA; V: TRBV5-1; CDR3: CASKSPGQGGTDTQYF; DNA: TGCGCCAGCAAATCCCCCGGACAGGGGGGAACAGATACGCAGTATTTT
J: TRBJ2-3; D: NA; size: NA; V: TRBV29-1; CDR3: CSVDLGGATDTQYF; DNA: TGCAGCGTTGATCTAGGCGGCGCCACAGATACGCAGTATTTT
J: TRBJ2-5; D: NA; size: few; V: TRBV18; CDR3: CASSRSGQEQTQYF; DNA: TGTGCCAGCTCAAGGTCAGGGCAGGAACAGACCCAGTACTTC
J: TRBJ2-7; D: NA; size: NA; V: TRBV27; CDR3: CASSKKTVSYEQYF; DNA: TGTGCCAGCAGTAAAAAGACAGTCTCCTACGAGCAGTACTTC
J: TRBJ2-3; D: TRBD2; size: NA; V: TRBV28; CDR3: CASRRGLAGGLRDTQYF; DNA: TGTGCCAGCAGGAGGGGACTAGCGGGAGGTCTTCGAGATACGCAGTATTTT
J: TRBJ2-2; D: TRBD1; size: NA; V: TRBV15; CDR3: CATSKGAGTGELFF; DNA: TGTGCCACCAGCAAGGGGGCGGGCACCGGGGAGCTGTTTTTT
J: TRBJ2-3; D: TRBD2; size: NA; V: TRBV10-3; CDR3: CATGGGTDTQYF; DNA: TGTGCCACTGGGGGGGGGACAGATACGCAGTATTTT
J: TRBJ1-2; D: TRBD1; size: NA; V: TRBV6-6; CDR3: CASSLGQNYGYTF; DNA: TGTGCCAGCAGCCTGGGACAGAACTATGGCTACACCTTC